The present TCR beta chain was sequenced within a study of blood T cell repertoires in COVID-19. Study-wide context: PBMCs, B-cell-depleted T cells, or T cells provided the cDNA or gDNA that made up the material.

There are a few counts of this clone. Per the original methods: Nucleated cell counts were estimated from reference gene primer amplification. The repertoire was sequenced with immunoSEQ multiplex PCR; TCRdb's copy has only in-frame clones and lacks some. D and trimming come from the DNA, and the V and J calls and clone size come from that table. The sample gives approximately 350,000 clones, about four fifths of which show up once; approximately 5% is in the top ten. The age range of participants was 18 to 89 years, with residence in approximately 25 US areas. What the recovered Cohort 3 donors had was two negative PCRs, clearance, or symptom resolution. Trimming cost V 2 bases and J 1 base; bases outside gene matches: 16. The V gene's germline CDR1 is KGHSH and CDR2 LQKENI. The length of the CDR3 is 19 residues.

V and J are TRBV18 and TRBJ1-1, with TRBD1 identical over 7 bases. The source is a woman in her forties or fifties who had recovered from COVID-19. Specimen: PBMCs or T cells enriched from blood (not recorded which). The CDR3 here is CASSPYSRFSGTANTEAFF. CDR3 DNA sequence: TGTGCCAGCTCACCATATAGTCGTTTCTCCGGGACAGCGAACACTGAAGCTTTCTTT.